This TCR beta chain was retrieved from a study of post-analysis software for immune sequencing data. Overall study: Patients had relapsing-remitting, secondary progressive or progressive-relapsing multiple sclerosis; some lacked subtype.

Study results and limitations: Controls' normalized Chao1 diversity significantly exceeded that of multiple sclerosis patients.

A note on this clonotype: Its antigen is not known.

Unique molecular identifiers were built into the TCR beta cDNA libraries. A population of about 0.95 to 10 million T cells gave rise to roughly 0.5 million cDNA molecules. TCRdb re-derived calls from the PCR reads in MiXCR, one entry per CDR3 protein. The table has roughly 800,000 distinct CDR3 sequences, approximately 50% seen once. The sequence came from a girl between 10 and 17 years old with multiple sclerosis. The sample was blood.

CDR3 sequence: CAWSRANTEAFF. The CDR3 region has the DNA TGTGCCTGGAGTAGGGCGAACACTGAAGCTTTCTTT. The chain uses TRBV30 and TRBJ1-1, with D unresolved. Germline lookup yields CDR1 GTSNPN and CDR2 SVGIG (reference sequence). V was clipped by 2 bases and J by 1 base, with 5 bases between them. The CDR3 is 12 residues long.